The next 10 T cell receptor beta chains were all read from a single sample in a study of T cells in Graves' hyperthyroidism and ophthalmopathy. RNA transcripts were the template for amplifying TCR beta CDR3 regions. An initial round of RT-PCR targeting the TCR CDR3 relied on the HTBI primer set. Each CDR3 protein is one row after TCRdb ran MiXCR on the multiplex PCR reads. The sample contains about 400,000 distinct CDR3 sequences, 14% to 15% of which appear only once. Sequencing input: blood. These receptors all come from a woman in her twenties or thirties with Graves' hyperthyroidism.

This clonotype was seen many times. Here the CDR3 DNA reads TGTGCCAGCAGTCCCCTAGGACTAGCGGGAGTCAATGAGCAGTTCTTC. Its protein product is CASSPLGLAGVNEQFF. J is TRBJ2-1 and V is TRBV28; 13 nucleotides agree with TRBD2. CDR1 and CDR2 (germline): MDHEN, SYDVKM. CDR3 size: 16 residues. The ends lost 5 bases at V and 6 bases at J; junction bases unmatched: 7.

The gene calls are TRBV5-8 and TRBJ2-1; D is possibly TRBD1 or TRBD2 (5 bases each). Per the germline V gene, CDR1 is SGHTS and CDR2 is YDEGEE. The CDR3 totals 15 residues. The germline V and J ends were trimmed by 0 bases and 10 bases, with 17 bases remaining between them. This CDR3 reads CASSLVPGSSNEQFF. The CDR3 region has the DNA TGTGCCAGCAGCTTGGTTCCAGGGTCTAGCAACGAGCAGTTCTTC.

This clonotype was observed a few times. This sequence joins TRBV6-1 and TRBJ1-4; possibly TRBD1 for D (5 bases). CDR1 is MNHNS and CDR2 is SASEGT in the germline V gene. V was shortened by 5 bases and J by 4 bases, with 11 bases between the two germline ends. This CDR3 has 14 residues. CDR3 sequence: CASSSGTDNEKLFF. The CDR3, as DNA: TGTGCCAGCAGTTCCGGGACGGATAATGAAAAACTGTTTTTT.

This clonotype came up many times. The chain uses TRBV19 and TRBJ2-1, with 9 bases identical to TRBD1. Trimming removed 3 bases from V and 6 bases from J; junction bases left unmatched: 6. The CDR3 sequence is 15 residues long. Germline CDR1 reads LNHDA; CDR2 reads SQIVND (reference sequence). CDR3 in DNA: TGTGCCAGTAGTATGTTACAGGGGGCAGGCAATGAGCAGTTCTTC. It translates to CASSMLQGAGNEQFF.

The V call is TRBV10-3, the J call TRBJ2-2; D tentatively fits TRBD1 or TRBD2 (5 bases each). Germline lookup yields CDR1 ENHRY and CDR2 SYGVKD. Deletions cut 5 bases from V and 8 bases from J, with 15 bases between. This CDR3 region has 14 residues. The CDR3 DNA reads as TGTGCCATCAGTACCGGGGCTACAACGGGGGAGCTGTTTTTT. It encodes CAISTGATTGELFF.

This clonotype has only a few counts. This rearrangement joins TRBV29-1 to TRBJ2-1; D gene unclear. CDR3 length: 11 amino acids. Trimming removed 7 bases at V and 3 bases at J, with 7 bases between. CDR1 is SQVTM, CDR2 ANQGSEA, per germline. CDR3 DNA: TGCAGCGGAAGGGACTACAATGAGCAGTTCTTC. This encodes CSGRDYNEQFF.

The CDR3 coding sequence is TGTGCCAGCAGTCGTCCAGGCCTCTCTGGAAACACCATATATTTT. As protein: CASSRPGLSGNTIYF. The chain joins TRBV6-1 to TRBJ1-3; D is unclear. The CDR3 runs to 15 residues. V lost 5 bases and J lost 0, with 11 bases in between. Germline V gene sequence: CDR1 MNHNS, CDR2 SASEGT.

The chain employs TRBV24-1 and TRBJ2-1, with 8 nucleotides matching TRBD2. CDR1 and CDR2 from the germline V gene are KGHDR and SFDVKD. With 11 bases clipped from V and 5 bases from J, the junction kept 7 bases outside the gene matches. The CDR3 sequence is 13 residues long. CDR3 nucleotides: TGTGCCAGTGGCGGGAGGCAGAACAATGAGCAGTTCTTC. Protein sequence: CASGGRQNNEQFF.

Worth noting for this clonotype: This could be a read error, since a much larger clone is one nucleotide away. The chain employs TRBV2 and TRBJ2-7, with D possibly matching TRBD2 (5 bases). The germline V and J ends were trimmed by 4 bases and 3 bases, with 10 bases remaining between them. Germline CDR1 SNHLY, CDR2 FYNNEI. The CDR3 totals 13 residues. CDR3: CASSGAALYEQYF. The DNA of the CDR3 is TGTGCCAGCAGTGGAGCGGCACTCTACGAGCAGTACTTC. The full variable domain, rest sourced from reference TRBV2 and TRBJ2-7, is EPEVTQTPSHQVTQMGQEVILRCVPISNHLYFYWYRQILGQKVEFLVSFYNNEISEKSEIFDDQFSVERPDGSNFTLKIRSTKLEDSAMYFCASSGAALYEQYFGPGTRLTVT.

In DNA, the CDR3 is TGTGCCAGCAGCTTGCAGGGCGGGTACACCGGGGAGCTGTTTTTT. This encodes CASSLQGGYTGELFF. The chain employs TRBV5-8 and TRBJ2-2, with D possibly being TRBD1 or TRBD2 (5 bases each). This CDR3 comprises 15 residues. The germline CDR1 and CDR2 sequences are SGHTS and YDEGEE. The germline V and J ends were trimmed by 1 base and 3 bases, with 10 bases remaining between them.